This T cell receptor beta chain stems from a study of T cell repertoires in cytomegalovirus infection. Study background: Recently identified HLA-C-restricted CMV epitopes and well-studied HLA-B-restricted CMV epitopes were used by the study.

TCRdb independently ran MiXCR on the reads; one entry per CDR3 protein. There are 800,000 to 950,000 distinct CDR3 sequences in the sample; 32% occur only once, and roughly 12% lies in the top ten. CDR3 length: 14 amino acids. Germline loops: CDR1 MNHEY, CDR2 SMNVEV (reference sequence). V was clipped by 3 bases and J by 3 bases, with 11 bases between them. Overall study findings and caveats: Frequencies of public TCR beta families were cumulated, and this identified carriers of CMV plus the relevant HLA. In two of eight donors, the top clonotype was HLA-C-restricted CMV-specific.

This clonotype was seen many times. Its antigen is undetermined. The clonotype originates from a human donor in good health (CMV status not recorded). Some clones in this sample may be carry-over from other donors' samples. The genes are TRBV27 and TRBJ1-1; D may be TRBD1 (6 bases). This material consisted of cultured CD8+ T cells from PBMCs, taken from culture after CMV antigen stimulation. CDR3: CASSFGGADTEAFF. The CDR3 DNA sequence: TGTGCCAGCAGTTTCGGGGGCGCGGACACTGAAGCTTTCTTT.